This T cell receptor beta chain was sequenced for a study of blood T cell repertoires in COVID-19. Turning to the study itself: Researchers got acute and convalescent COVID-19 samples from the United States, Italy and Spain. PBMCs, B-cell-depleted T cells, or T cells provided the cDNA or gDNA that made up the material.

The CDR3 totals 15 residues. V lost 5 bases and J lost 6; bases outside the gene matches: 11. The germline V gene encodes CDR1 SGHAT and CDR2 FQNNGV. In the authors' workflow: Reference gene primers were amplified, and this amplification served to estimate nucleated cell counts. Assay: immunoSEQ multiplex PCR; the TCRdb copy retains only in-frame clones and omits some. D and trimming were read from the DNA, whereas the V and J calls and clone size are those reported in that table. Found here are over 85,000 clones, about four fifths of them singletons; the top ten hold about 10%. This sequence joins TRBV11-2 and TRBJ2-7, with 9 bases identical to TRBD1. The sequence was collected from a man aged 40-49 years with active or convalescent COVID-19. Specimen: peripheral blood. CDR3 amino acids: CASSANRGRALEQYF. CDR3 in DNA: TGTGCCAGCAGCGCAAACAGGGGGCGGGCCCTCGAGCAGTACTTC. Full variable domain (missing parts from reference TRBV11-2 and TRBJ2-7): EAGVAQSPRYKIIEKRQSVAFWCNPISGHATLYWYQQILGQGPKLLIQFQNNGVVDDSQLPKDRFSAERLKGVDSTLKIQPAKLEDSAVYLCASSANRGRALEQYFGPGTRLTVT.